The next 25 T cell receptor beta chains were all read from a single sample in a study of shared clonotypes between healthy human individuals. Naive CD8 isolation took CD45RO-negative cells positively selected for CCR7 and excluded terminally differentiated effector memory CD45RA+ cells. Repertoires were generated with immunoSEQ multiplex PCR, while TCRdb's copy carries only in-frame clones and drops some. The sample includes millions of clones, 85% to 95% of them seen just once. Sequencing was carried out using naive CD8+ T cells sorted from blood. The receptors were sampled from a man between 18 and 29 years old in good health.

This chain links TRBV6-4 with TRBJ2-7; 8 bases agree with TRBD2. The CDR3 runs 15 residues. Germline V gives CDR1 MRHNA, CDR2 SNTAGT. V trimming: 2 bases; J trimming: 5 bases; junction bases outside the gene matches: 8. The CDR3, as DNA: TGTGCCAGCAGTGACACCCGGGGGGGCCCGAACGAGCAGTACTTC. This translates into CASSDTRGGPNEQYF.

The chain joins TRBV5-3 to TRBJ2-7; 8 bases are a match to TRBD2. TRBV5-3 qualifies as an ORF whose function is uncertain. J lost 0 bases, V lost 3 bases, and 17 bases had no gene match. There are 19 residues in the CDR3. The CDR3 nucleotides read TGTGCCAGAAGCTACGTCCGGACTAGGCGGGAGGTTCTCTCCTACGAGCAGTACTTC. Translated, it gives CARSYVRTRREVLSYEQYF.

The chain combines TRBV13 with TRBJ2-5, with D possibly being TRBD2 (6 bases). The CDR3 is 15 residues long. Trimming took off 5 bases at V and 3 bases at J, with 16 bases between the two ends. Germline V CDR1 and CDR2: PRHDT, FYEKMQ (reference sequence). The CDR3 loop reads CASSPTVTGEETQYF. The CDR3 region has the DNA TGTGCCAGCAGCCCAACCGTGACGGGGGAAGAGACCCAGTACTTC. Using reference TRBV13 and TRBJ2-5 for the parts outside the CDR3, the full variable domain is AAGVIQSPRHLIKEKRETATLKCYPIPRHDTVYWYQQGPGQDPQFLISFYEKMQSDKGSIPDRFSAQQFSDYHSELNMSSLELGDSALYFCASSPTVTGEETQYFGPGTRLLVL.

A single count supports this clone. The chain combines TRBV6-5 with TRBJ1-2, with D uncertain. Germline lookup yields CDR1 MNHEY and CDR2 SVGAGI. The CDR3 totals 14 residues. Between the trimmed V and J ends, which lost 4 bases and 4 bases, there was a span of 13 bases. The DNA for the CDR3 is TGTGCCAGCAGTTCCCCCCAGGCCTCCTATGGCTACACCTTC. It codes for CASSSPQASYGYTF.

The CDR3 DNA follows: TGTGCCAGCAGTTACTACCAGGGGAGCTATGGCTACACCTTC. It translates to CASSYYQGSYGYTF. V and J are TRBV6-5 and TRBJ1-2, with a weak D call TRBD1 (6 bases). This CDR3 comprises 14 residues. CDR1 is MNHEY, CDR2 SVGAGI, per germline. The V and J ends lost 1 base and 4 bases respectively, with 10 bases between them.

The CDR3 sequence: CASSSGTSGRQGNEQFF. As DNA, the CDR3 is TGTGCCAGCAGTTCCGGGACTAGCGGGAGGCAGGGCAATGAGCAGTTCTTC. The chain combines TRBV7-9 with TRBJ2-1; TRBD2 matches at 15 bases. V shed 6 bases and J 6 bases; nucleotides not matched to a gene: 9. This CDR3 spans 17 amino acids. Per germline, CDR1 SEHNR and CDR2 FQNEAQ (reference sequence).

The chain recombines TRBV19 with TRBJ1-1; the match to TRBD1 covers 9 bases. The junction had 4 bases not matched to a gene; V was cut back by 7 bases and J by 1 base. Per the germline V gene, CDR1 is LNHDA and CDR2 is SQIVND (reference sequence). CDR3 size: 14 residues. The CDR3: CASISGQGNTEAFF. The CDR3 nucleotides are TGTGCCAGTATTTCGGGACAGGGGAACACTGAAGCTTTCTTT.

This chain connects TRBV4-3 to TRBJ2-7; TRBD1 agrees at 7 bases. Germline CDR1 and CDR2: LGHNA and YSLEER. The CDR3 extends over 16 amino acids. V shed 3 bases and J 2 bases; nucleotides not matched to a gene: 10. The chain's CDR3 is CASSQETGTATYEQYF. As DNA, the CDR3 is TGCGCCAGCAGCCAGGAAACCGGGACAGCAACCTACGAGCAGTACTTC.

The CDR3 bases are TGTGCCAGCAGCGTGACAGGTGAGGGGCTAGACGAGCAGTACTTC. Translation gives CASSVTGEGLDEQYF. The chain is built from TRBV9 and TRBJ2-7, with D maybe TRBD1 (6 bases). Germline values: CDR1 SGDLS, CDR2 YYNGEE. CDR3 length: 15 amino acids. Trimming cost V 2 bases and J 5 bases, with 17 bases left between them.

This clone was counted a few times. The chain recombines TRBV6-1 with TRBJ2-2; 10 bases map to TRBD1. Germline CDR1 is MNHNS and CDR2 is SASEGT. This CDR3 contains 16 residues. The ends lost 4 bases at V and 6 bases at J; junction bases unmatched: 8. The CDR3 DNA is TGTGCCAGCAGTGCATCCCGGGACAGGGGACCCGGGGAGCTGTTTTTT. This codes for CASSASRDRGPGELFF.

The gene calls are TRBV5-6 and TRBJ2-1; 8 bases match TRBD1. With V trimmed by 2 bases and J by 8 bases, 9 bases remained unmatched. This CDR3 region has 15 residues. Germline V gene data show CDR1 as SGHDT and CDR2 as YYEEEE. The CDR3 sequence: CASSFGPGGSYEQFF. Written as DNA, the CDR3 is TGTGCCAGCAGCTTTGGCCCAGGGGGCAGCTATGAGCAGTTCTTC.

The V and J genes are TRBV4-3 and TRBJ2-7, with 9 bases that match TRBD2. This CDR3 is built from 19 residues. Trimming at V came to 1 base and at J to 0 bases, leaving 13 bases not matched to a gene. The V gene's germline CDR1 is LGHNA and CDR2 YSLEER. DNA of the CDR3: TGCGCCAGCAGCCAAGTGTTTGGCTGGTTAGCGGGAGACTCCTACGAGCAGTACTTC. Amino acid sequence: CASSQVFGWLAGDSYEQYF.

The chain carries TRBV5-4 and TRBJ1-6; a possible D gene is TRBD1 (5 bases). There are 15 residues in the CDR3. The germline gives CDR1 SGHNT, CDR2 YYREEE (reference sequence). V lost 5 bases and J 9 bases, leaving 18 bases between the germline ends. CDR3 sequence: CASRRQGGDLSPLHF. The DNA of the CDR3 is TGTGCCAGCAGGCGGCAGGGTGGTGATCTTTCACCCCTCCACTTT.

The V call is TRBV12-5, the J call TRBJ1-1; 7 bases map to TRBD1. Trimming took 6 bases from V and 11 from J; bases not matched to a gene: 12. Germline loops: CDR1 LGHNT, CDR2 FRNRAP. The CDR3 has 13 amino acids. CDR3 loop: CASGPDRREAAFF. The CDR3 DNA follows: TGTGCTAGTGGCCCGGACAGGCGCGAGGCGGCTTTCTTT.

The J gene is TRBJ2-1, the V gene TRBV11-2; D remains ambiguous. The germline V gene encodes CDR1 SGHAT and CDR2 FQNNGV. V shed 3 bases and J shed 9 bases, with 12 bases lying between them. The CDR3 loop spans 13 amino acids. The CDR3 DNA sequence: TGTGCCAGCAGCTTTTTGAACCTAGGTGAGCAGTTCTTC. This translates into CASSFLNLGEQFF. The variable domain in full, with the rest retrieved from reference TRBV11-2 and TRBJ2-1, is EAGVAQSPRYKIIEKRQSVAFWCNPISGHATLYWYQQILGQGPKLLIQFQNNGVVDDSQLPKDRFSAERLKGVDSTLKIQPAKLEDSAVYLCASSFLNLGEQFFGPGTRLTVL.

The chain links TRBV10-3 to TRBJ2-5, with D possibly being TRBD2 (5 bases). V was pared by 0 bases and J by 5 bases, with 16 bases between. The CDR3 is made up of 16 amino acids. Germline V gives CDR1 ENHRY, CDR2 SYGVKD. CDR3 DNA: TGTGCCATCAGTGAGTCGAGGACTCTAGATGACGAGACCCAGTACTTC. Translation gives CAISESRTLDDETQYF.

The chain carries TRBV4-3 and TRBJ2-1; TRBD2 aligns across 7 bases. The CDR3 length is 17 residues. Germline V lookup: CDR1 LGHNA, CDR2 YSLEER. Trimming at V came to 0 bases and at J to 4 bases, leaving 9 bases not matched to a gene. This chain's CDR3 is CASSQDRREDEYNEQFF. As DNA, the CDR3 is TGCGCCAGCAGCCAAGATAGACGGGAGGACGAGTACAATGAGCAGTTCTTC.

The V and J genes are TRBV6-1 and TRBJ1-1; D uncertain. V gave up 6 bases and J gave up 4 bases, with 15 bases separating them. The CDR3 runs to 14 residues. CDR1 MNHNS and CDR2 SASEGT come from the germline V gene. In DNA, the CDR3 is TGTGCCAGCAGCGCCTCTTTGGGCGGCACTGAAGCTTTCTTT. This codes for CASSASLGGTEAFF.

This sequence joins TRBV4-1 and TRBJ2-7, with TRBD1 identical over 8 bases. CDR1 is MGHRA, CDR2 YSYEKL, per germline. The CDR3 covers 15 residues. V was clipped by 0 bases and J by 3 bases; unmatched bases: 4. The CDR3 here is CASSQEPGGVYEQYF. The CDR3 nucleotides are TGCGCCAGCAGCCAAGAACCAGGGGGCGTCTACGAGCAGTACTTC.

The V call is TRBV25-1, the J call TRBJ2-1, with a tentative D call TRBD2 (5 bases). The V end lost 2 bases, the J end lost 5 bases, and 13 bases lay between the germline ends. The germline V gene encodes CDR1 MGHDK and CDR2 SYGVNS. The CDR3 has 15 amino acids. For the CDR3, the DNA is TGTGCCAGCAGTGAAGGAGGTATGGGGAACAATGAGCAGTTCTTC. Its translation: CASSEGGMGNNEQFF.

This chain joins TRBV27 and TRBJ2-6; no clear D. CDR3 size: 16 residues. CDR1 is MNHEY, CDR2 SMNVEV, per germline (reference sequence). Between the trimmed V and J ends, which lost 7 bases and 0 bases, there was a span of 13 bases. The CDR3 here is CASTQLDPSGANVLTF. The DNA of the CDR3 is TGTGCCAGCACCCAATTGGACCCCTCTGGGGCCAACGTCCTGACTTTC. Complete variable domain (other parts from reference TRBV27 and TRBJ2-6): EAQVTQNPRYLITVTGKKLTVTCSQNMNHEYMSWYRQDPGLGLRQIYYSMNVEVTDKGDVPEGYKVSRKEKRNFPLILESPSPNQTSLYFCASTQLDPSGANVLTFGAGSRLTVL.

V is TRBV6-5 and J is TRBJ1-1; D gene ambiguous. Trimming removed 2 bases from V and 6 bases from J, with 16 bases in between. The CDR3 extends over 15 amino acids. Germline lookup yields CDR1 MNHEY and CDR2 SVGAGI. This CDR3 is CASSYTSGGGSEAFF. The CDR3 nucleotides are TGTGCCAGCAGTTACACGTCGGGAGGTGGCTCTGAAGCTTTCTTT.

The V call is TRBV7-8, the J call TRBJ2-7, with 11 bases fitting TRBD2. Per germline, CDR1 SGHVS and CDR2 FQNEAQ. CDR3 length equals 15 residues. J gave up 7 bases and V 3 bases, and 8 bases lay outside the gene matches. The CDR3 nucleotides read TGTGCCAGCAGCTTCGGTAGCGGGAGGGCGGGGGAGCAGTACTTC. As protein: CASSFGSGRAGEQYF.

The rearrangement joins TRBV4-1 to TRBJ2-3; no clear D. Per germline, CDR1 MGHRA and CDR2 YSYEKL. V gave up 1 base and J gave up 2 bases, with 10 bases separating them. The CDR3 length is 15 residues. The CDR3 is CASSQGPGYTDTQYF. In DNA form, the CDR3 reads TGCGCCAGCAGCCAAGGCCCTGGGTACACAGATACGCAGTATTTT.

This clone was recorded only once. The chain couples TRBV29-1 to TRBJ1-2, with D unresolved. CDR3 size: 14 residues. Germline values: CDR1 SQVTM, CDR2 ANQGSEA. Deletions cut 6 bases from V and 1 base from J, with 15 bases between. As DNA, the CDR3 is TGCAGCGTGAGGACCCCCGAAGGTAACTATGGCTACACCTTC. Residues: CSVRTPEGNYGYTF.